This T cell receptor beta chain was sequenced in a study of response to subunit inactivated influenza vaccine. TCRdb analysed the RT-PCR reads with MiXCR anew, one entry per CDR3 protein. The sample carries hundreds of thousands of distinct CDR3 sequences, approximately 13% recorded once. The study, taken as a whole, reports: A suggestion made by the authors is that each seasonal influenza vaccination recruits few new T cells.

On this clonotype: Its antigen is not known.

This receptor was taken from a man aged 50-59 years who received an inactivated influenza vaccine. The sequencing used PBMCs from blood, collected more than 35 days after vaccination.

Here the CDR3 DNA reads TGTGCCAGCTCACCCCAATCGACAGCCCCGGGAAGCTATGGCTACACCTTC. Amino acids: CASSPQSTAPGSYGYTF. The gene calls are TRBV18 and TRBJ1-2; D may be TRBD1 (5 bases). Trimming cost V 3 bases and J 4 bases, with 21 bases left between them. The V gene's germline CDR1 is KGHSH and CDR2 LQKENI. The CDR3 is made up of 17 amino acids.